One sample yielded the 11 T cell receptor beta chains listed below, sequenced in a study of T cell responses to AZD1222 COVID-19 vaccine. Assay used: immunoSEQ multiplex PCR; TCRdb lists only in-frame clones, some missing. The sample yields around 120,000 clones, roughly 90% seen once. Sequenced here: peripheral blood, sampled on day 0 of AZD1222 vaccination. These receptors came from an adult in good health.

This sequence joins TRBV27 and TRBJ2-6; 8 bases line up with TRBD1. Per the germline V gene, CDR1 is MNHEY and CDR2 is SMNVEV (reference sequence). V lost 2 bases to trimming and J lost 4 bases; unmatched junction nucleotides: 10. The CDR3 consists of 18 residues. CDR3 sequence: CASSLTGQGVSGANVLTF. The CDR3 region has the DNA TGTGCCAGCAGTTTAACTGGACAGGGTGTCTCGGGGGCCAACGTCCTGACTTTC.

The genes are TRBV28 and TRBJ2-5; no firm D call. V dropped 6 bases and J dropped 2 bases, with 13 bases sitting between them. The CDR3 covers 14 residues. Germline CDR1 is MDHEN and CDR2 is SYDVKM. The CDR3 DNA sequence: TGTGCCAGCAGACCCCACAACGGTCAAGAGACCCAGTACTTC. Its translation is CASRPHNGQETQYF. The variable domain in full, with the rest retrieved from reference TRBV28 and TRBJ2-5, is DVKVTQSSRYLVKRTGEKVFLECVQDMDHENMFWYRQDPGLGLRLIYFSYDVKMKEKGDIPEGYSVSREKKERFSLILESASTNQTSMYLCASRPHNGQETQYFGPGTRLLVL.

The chain joins TRBV6-5 to TRBJ1-2, with 10 bases identical to TRBD1. Per the germline V gene, CDR1 is MNHEY and CDR2 is SVGAGI. This CDR3 has 16 residues. J lost 4 bases, V lost 2 bases, and 7 bases had no gene match. The DNA of the CDR3 is TGTGCCAGCAGTTACACAGAGACAGGGGGCACCTATGGCTACACCTTC. Translating it yields CASSYTETGGTYGYTF.

The chain is built from TRBV4-3 and TRBJ1-2, with D hard to call. Trimming shortened V by 0 bases and J by 2 bases, and 13 bases separated the two germline ends. In germline, CDR1 is LGHNA, CDR2 YSLEER. The CDR3 contains 16 residues. CDR3 nucleotide sequence: TGCGCCAGCAGCCAAGATGCAGACCCCTTGAACTATGGCTACACCTTC. Amino acids: CASSQDADPLNYGYTF.

The gene calls are TRBV3-1 (or the pseudogene TRBV3-2) and TRBJ1-1; D might be TRBD1 (5 bases). Trimming shortened V by 7 bases and J by 4 bases, and 13 bases separated the two germline ends. The germline V gene encodes CDR1 LGHDT and CDR2 YNNKEL (reference sequence). The CDR3 spans 13 residues. The CDR3 nucleotides read TGTGCCAGCACGACGTGGGGACTCACTGAAGCTTTCTTT. It translates to CASTTWGLTEAFF.

Only one count was recorded for this clone. The V and J genes are TRBV10-3 and TRBJ2-2; the D call may be TRBD1 or TRBD2 (6 bases each). The CDR3 covers 14 residues. V lost 7 bases and J lost 4, with 13 bases in between. CDR1 is ENHRY, CDR2 SYGVKD, per germline. The CDR3 protein is CAIKQGGSTGELFF. CDR3 sequence (DNA): TGTGCCATCAAACAGGGAGGAAGCACCGGGGAGCTGTTTTTT.

The CDR3 region is CASSFRDRAQGYGYTF. CDR3 in DNA: TGTGCCAGCAGTTTTCGTGACAGAGCCCAGGGATATGGCTACACCTTC. The V and J genes are TRBV27 and TRBJ1-2; D might be TRBD1 (5 bases). V dropped 3 bases and J dropped 5 bases, with 19 bases sitting between them. The CDR3 is made up of 16 amino acids. In germline, CDR1 is MNHEY, CDR2 SMNVEV (reference sequence).

The chain has TRBV2 and TRBJ1-4; D ambiguous. The CDR3 has 16 amino acids. Trimming removed 0 bases from V and 7 bases from J, with 15 bases in between. Germline V gives CDR1 SNHLY, CDR2 FYNNEI. In nucleotides, the CDR3 is TGTGCCAGCAGTGAAGCCGGAAACTCGCGGCGTGAAAAACTGTTTTTT. Its translation: CASSEAGNSRREKLFF.

The chain is built from TRBV9 and TRBJ1-1, with D perhaps matching TRBD1 (5 bases). The CDR3 contains 14 residues. The germline V and J ends were trimmed by 3 bases and 1 base, with 10 bases remaining between them. Per germline, CDR1 SGDLS and CDR2 YYNGEE. The chain's CDR3 is CASSEGRQNTEAFF. CDR3 nucleotide sequence: TGTGCCAGCAGCGAGGGACGGCAGAACACTGAAGCTTTCTTT.

The chain combines TRBV5-1 with TRBJ1-1; D call uncertain. The CDR3 consists of 14 residues. Germline V gene data show CDR1 as SGHRS and CDR2 as YFSETQ. Between the trimmed V and J ends, which lost 0 bases and 3 bases, there was a span of 9 bases. The DNA of the CDR3 is TGCGCCAGCAGCTTGGGATACGCCGACACTGAAGCTTTCTTT. This codes for CASSLGYADTEAFF.

The V and J genes are TRBV9 and TRBJ1-1; D unclear. This CDR3 has 14 residues. Germline V CDR1 and CDR2: SGDLS, YYNGEE. The V end was cut by 4 bases, the J end by 0 bases, with 10 bases between. The CDR3 region is CASSWTAMNTEAFF. The CDR3 DNA follows: TGTGCCAGCAGCTGGACTGCTATGAACACTGAAGCTTTCTTT.